This T cell receptor beta chain was recovered during a study of neurological immune-mediated disorders. Findings and caveats of the study: Phylogenetic grouping assigned the repertoires of 18 of 34 multiple sclerosis patients to a single related-CDR3 cluster, representing a possible signature.

Source material was 2 million unsorted PBMCs, stored at -80 °C in RNAlater. TCRdb processed the 5' RACE reads anew with MiXCR; each CDR3 protein has one entry. This sample has under 20,000 distinct CDR3 sequences, with 2% to 3% found just once. The CDR3 length is 14 residues. Germline-derived CDR1 and CDR2 are DFQATT and SNEGSKA (reference sequence). This clonotype was recorded many times. The target antigen is unknown. One end of the junction is discordant with germline, which a read error may explain. The TCR sequence derives from a woman under 30 with multiple sclerosis. V is TRBV20-1 and J is TRBJ1-5; tentatively, D is TRBD1 (6 bases). What was sequenced was PBMCs. The CDR3 DNA sequence: TGCAGTGCTCAACAGGGCCCACTCAATCAGCCCCAGAATTTT. Protein sequence: CSAQQGPLNQPQNF.